This T cell receptor (beta chain) appears in the sequencing data of a study of OX40 agonist ivuxolimab in advanced cancers. Only a few counts were recorded for this clone. Profiling relied on immunoSEQ multiplex PCR, and the TCRdb table lists in-frame clones only, not all of them. The data contain roughly 43,000 clones, over 75% of them singletons. Germline V lookup: CDR1 MGHRA, CDR2 YSYEKL. The CDR3 extends over 15 amino acids. Deletions cut 4 bases from V and 3 bases from J, with 16 bases between. The sequence was obtained from an adult with an advanced solid tumor such as melanoma, head and neck, liver or kidney cancer. The genes are TRBV4-1 and TRBJ2-7, with D perhaps matching TRBD2 (5 bases). The starting material was CD4+ or CD8+ T cells sorted from blood, obtained in a trial of the OX40 agonist ivuxolimab. DNA of the CDR3: TGCGCCAGCAGCCGAGGGAACGGCCTGGGCTACGAGCAGTACTTC. Residues: CASSRGNGLGYEQYF.